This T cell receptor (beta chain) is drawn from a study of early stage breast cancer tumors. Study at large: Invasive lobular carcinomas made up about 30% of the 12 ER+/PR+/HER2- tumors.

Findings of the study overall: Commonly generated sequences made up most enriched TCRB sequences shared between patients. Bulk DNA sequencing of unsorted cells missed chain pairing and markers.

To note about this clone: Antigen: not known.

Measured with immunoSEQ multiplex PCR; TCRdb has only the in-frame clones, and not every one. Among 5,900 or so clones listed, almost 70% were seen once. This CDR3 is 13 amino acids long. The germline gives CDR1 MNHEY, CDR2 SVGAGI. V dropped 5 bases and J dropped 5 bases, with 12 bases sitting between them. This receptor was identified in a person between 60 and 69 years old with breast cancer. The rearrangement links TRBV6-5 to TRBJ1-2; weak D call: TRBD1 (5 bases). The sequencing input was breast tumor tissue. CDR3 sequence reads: CASSRLGEYGYTF. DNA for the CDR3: TGTGCCAGCAGTCGTTTGGGGGAGTATGGCTACACCTTC.